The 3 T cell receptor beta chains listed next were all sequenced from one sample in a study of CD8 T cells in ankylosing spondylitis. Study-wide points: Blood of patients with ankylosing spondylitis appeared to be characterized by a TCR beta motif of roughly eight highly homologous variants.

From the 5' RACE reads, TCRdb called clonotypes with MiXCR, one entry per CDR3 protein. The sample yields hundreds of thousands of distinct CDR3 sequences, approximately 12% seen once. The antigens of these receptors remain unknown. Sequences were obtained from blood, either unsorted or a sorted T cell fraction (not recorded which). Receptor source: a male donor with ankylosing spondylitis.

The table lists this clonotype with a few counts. CDR3 region: CASSAWGQGGQQYF. The CDR3 DNA follows: TGTGCCAGCAGCGCTTGGGGACAGGGAGGCCAGCAGTACTTC. The rearrangement uses TRBV7-2 and TRBJ2-7; TRBD1 matches at 9 bases. CDR1 is SGHTA and CDR2 is FQGNSA in the germline V gene. Trimming at V came to 5 bases and at J to 8 bases, leaving 10 bases not matched to a gene. This CDR3 contains 14 residues. Full variable domain (missing parts from reference TRBV7-2 and TRBJ2-7): GAGVSQSPSNKVTEKGKDVELRCDPISGHTALYWYRQSLGQGLEFLIYFQGNSAPDKSGLPSDRFSAERTGGSVSTLTIQRTQQEDSAVYLCASSAWGQGGQQYFGPGTRLTVT.

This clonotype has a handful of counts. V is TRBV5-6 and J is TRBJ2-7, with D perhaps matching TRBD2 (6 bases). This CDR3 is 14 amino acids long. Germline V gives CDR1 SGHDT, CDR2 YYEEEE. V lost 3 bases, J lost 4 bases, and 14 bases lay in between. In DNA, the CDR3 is TGTGCCAGCAGCTGGCGGGACGGAGGATACGAGCAGTACTTC. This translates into CASSWRDGGYEQYF.

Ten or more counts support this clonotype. Here the CDR3 DNA reads TGCGCCAGCAGCTTGGATGGCCGGGTGGGTGAGCAGTTCTTC. As protein: CASSLDGRVGEQFF. The genes are TRBV5-1 and TRBJ2-1; D uncertain. V was cut by 0 bases and J by 9 bases, with 13 bases left in between. The CDR3 sequence is 14 residues long. Germline CDR1 and CDR2: SGHRS and YFSETQ.